These 23 T cell receptor beta chains share one sample of origin, sequenced in a study of T cells in tuberculosis. TCRdb's table, derived via immunoSEQ multiplex PCR, lists solely in-frame clones and lacks some. Of fewer than 35,000 clones in the sample, around 95% are singletons; the top ten hold roughly 2.5%. The specimen was PBMCs. These receptors all come from a donor between 10 and 35 years old with latent tuberculosis or without tuberculosis infection.

The V gene is TRBV11-2, the J gene TRBJ1-2, with D unresolved. The germline V gene encodes CDR1 SGHAT and CDR2 FQNNGV. The V end was cut by 2 bases, the J end by 5 bases, with 12 bases between. CDR3 size: 14 residues. CDR3 coding DNA: TGTGCCAGCAGCTTACTCGGCCCGCGGTATGGCTACACCTTC. Protein product: CASSLLGPRYGYTF.

The chain links TRBV18 to TRBJ1-2, with TRBD1 as a possible D gene (5 bases). This CDR3 is built from 13 residues. CDR1 is KGHSH and CDR2 is LQKENI in the germline V gene. The V end was cut by 3 bases, the J end by 7 bases, with 12 bases between. The CDR3 DNA reads TGTGCCAGCTCACCGGTCGCCGGGGGTGGCTACACCTTC. This codes for CASSPVAGGGYTF.

The rearrangement joins TRBV7-2 to TRBJ1-4; D unclear. This CDR3 has 15 residues. Germline CDR1 reads SGHTA; CDR2 reads FQGNSA. V lost 4 bases and J 7 bases, leaving 16 bases between the germline ends. The CDR3 region is CASSSWEGITEKLFF. DNA of the CDR3: TGTGCCAGCAGCTCCTGGGAGGGCATAACTGAAAAACTGTTTTTT.

V and J are TRBV7-9 and TRBJ2-7, with D possibly TRBD2 on 7 matching bases. CDR1 and CDR2 (germline): SEHNR, FQNEAQ (reference sequence). Trimming took 2 bases from V and 5 from J, leaving 16 bases between them. The CDR3 extends over 15 amino acids. The CDR3 loop is CASSLNGRGQNEQYF. As DNA, the CDR3 is TGTGCCAGCAGCTTAAATGGGCGGGGGCAAAACGAGCAGTACTTC.

The chain uses TRBV6-1 and TRBJ2-7; 7 bases are a match to TRBD1. The CDR3 is 13 amino acids. V shed 6 bases, J shed 5 bases, and the junction held 7 bases outside the gene matches. Per the germline V gene, CDR1 is MNHNS and CDR2 is SASEGT. CDR3 residues: CASRNTGDHEQYF. The CDR3 DNA is TGTGCCAGCAGAAACACAGGGGACCACGAGCAGTACTTC.

The genes are TRBV6-5 and TRBJ1-1; D is uncertain. Germline V gene data show CDR1 as MNHEY and CDR2 as SVGAGI. The ends were cut back, 0 bases at V and 5 bases at J, with 10 bases in the middle. The CDR3 is 14 amino acids. CDR3 sequence: CASSYSRGWTEAFF. CDR3 DNA: TGTGCCAGCAGTTACTCGCGAGGTTGGACTGAAGCTTTCTTT.

The CDR3 spells CASSLFGRGYEQYF. In DNA, the CDR3 is TGTGCCAGCAGTTTATTCGGGAGGGGGTACGAGCAGTACTTC. The V call is TRBV27, the J call TRBJ2-7; 8 bases are a match to TRBD2. Germline CDR1 MNHEY, CDR2 SMNVEV (reference sequence). Trimming removed 1 base from V and 4 bases from J; junction bases left unmatched: 3. This CDR3 is built from 14 residues.

The chain is built from TRBV29-1 and TRBJ1-1, with D hard to call. Trimming removed 1 base at V and 7 bases at J, with 10 bases between. This CDR3 contains 12 residues. Germline V gene lookup returns CDR1 SQVTM and CDR2 ANQGSEA. The CDR3 is CSVEGAVIEAFF. The CDR3 DNA is TGCAGCGTTGAAGGGGCAGTGATTGAAGCTTTCTTT. The full variable domain, completed using reference TRBV29-1 and TRBJ1-1, is SAVISQKPSRDICQRGTSLTIQCQVDSQVTMMFWYRQQPGQSLTLIATANQGSEATYESGFVIDKFPISRPNLTFSTLTVSNMSPEDSSIYLCSVEGAVIEAFFGQGTRLTVV.

The genes are TRBV25-1 and TRBJ2-7; 9 nucleotides align to TRBD1. The J segment lost 6 bases and the V segment lost 6 bases, leaving 6 bases of the junction unmatched. CDR3 size: 13 residues. Germline CDR1 is MGHDK and CDR2 is SYGVNS. The CDR3 is CASSPTGGGEQYF. The CDR3, as DNA: TGTGCCAGCAGCCCAACAGGGGGCGGCGAGCAGTACTTC.

In its sample, this clone was seen once. This chain uses TRBV25-1 with TRBJ1-6; 8 positions match TRBD1. Germline CDR1 is MGHDK and CDR2 is SYGVNS. Trimming at V came to 4 bases and at J to 0 bases, leaving 2 bases not matched to a gene. CDR3 length: 16 residues. CDR3 sequence reads: CASSGQGSSYNSPLHF. As DNA, the CDR3 is TGTGCCAGCAGTGGACAGGGGAGCTCCTATAATTCACCCCTCCACTTT.

CDR3 amino acids: CASSLSPWDTATGNEQFF. Here the CDR3 DNA reads TGTGCCAGCAGCCTCTCCCCCTGGGACACCGCCACTGGAAATGAGCAGTTCTTC. The chain is built from TRBV5-5 and TRBJ2-1; D possibly corresponds to TRBD1 (6 bases). The V end was cut by 4 bases, the J end by 7 bases, with 27 bases between. Germline lookup yields CDR1 SGHKS and CDR2 YYEKEE (reference sequence). CDR3 length equals 18 residues.

This chain links TRBV5-1 with TRBJ1-2; 8 bases are a match to TRBD1. The CDR3 contains 13 residues. CDR1 is SGHRS, CDR2 YFSETQ, per germline. The junction had 6 bases not matched to a gene; V was cut back by 3 bases and J by 8 bases. CDR3 coding DNA: TGCGCCAGCAGCTCAGGACAGGGAAGGGGCTACACCTTC. It is translated as CASSSGQGRGYTF.

V usage is TRBV5-4 and J usage is TRBJ1-1, with D perhaps TRBD1 (5 bases). V was shortened by 4 bases and J by 4 bases, with 11 bases between the two germline ends. Germline CDR1 and CDR2: SGHNT and YYREEE (reference sequence). This CDR3 has 13 residues. DNA for the CDR3: TGTGCCAGCAGCCCACTCGGGGGCACTGAAGCTTTCTTT. Translation: CASSPLGGTEAFF.

The V gene is TRBV4-1, the J gene TRBJ2-2; 7 nucleotides align to TRBD1. CDR1 and CDR2 (germline): MGHRA, YSYEKL. The CDR3 totals 15 residues. V gave up 2 bases and J gave up 5 bases; unmatched junction bases: 5. CDR3 region: CASSQTGTVTGELFF. The CDR3 DNA sequence: TGCGCCAGCAGCCAAACCGGGACAGTAACCGGGGAGCTGTTTTTT.

The chain carries TRBV5-8 and TRBJ2-7, with a tentative D call TRBD2 (6 bases). Per germline, CDR1 SGHTS and CDR2 YDEGEE. V dropped 0 bases and J dropped 4 bases, with 14 bases sitting between them. The CDR3 extends over 15 amino acids. The CDR3 sequence: CASSLAGGPYYEQYF. CDR3 sequence (DNA): TGTGCCAGCAGCTTGGCCGGGGGACCCTATTACGAGCAGTACTTC.

CDR3 nucleotides: TGTGCCAGCAGTGGCCGGGACAGTAGTTTGTGGGGCCGGGGGGAGCAGTTCTTC. Amino acids: CASSGRDSSLWGRGEQFF. The V and J genes are TRBV6-1 and TRBJ2-1; D may be TRBD1 (7 bases). The CDR3 is 18 amino acids. Per the germline V gene, CDR1 is MNHNS and CDR2 is SASEGT. Trimming took 4 bases from V and 10 from J, leaving 29 bases between them.

The chain couples TRBV19 to TRBJ2-4, with 9 bases identical to TRBD1. V gave up 0 bases and J gave up 8 bases; unmatched junction bases: 8. Germline CDR1 is LNHDA and CDR2 is SQIVND (reference sequence). This CDR3 is 16 amino acids long. This CDR3 is CASSIDSGTGIDIQYF. The CDR3, as DNA: TGTGCCAGTAGTATAGATTCCGGGACAGGGATAGACATTCAGTACTTC.

The chain links TRBV5-1 to TRBJ2-3; 9 nucleotides line up with TRBD2. Germline loops: CDR1 SGHRS, CDR2 YFSETQ. CDR3 length: 19 residues. Germline trimming cut 0 bases from V and 4 bases from J; bases unmatched to any gene: 15. CDR3 amino acids: CASSLGSGSNWFRADTQYF. Written as DNA, the CDR3 is TGCGCCAGCAGCTTGGGTAGCGGGAGTAATTGGTTTAGGGCAGATACGCAGTATTTT.

The sample holds one count of this clone. Here the CDR3 DNA reads TGTGCCAGCACTACGGGACTAGGGGGGTGGAGAGAGACCCAGTACTTC. It yields the protein CASTTGLGGWRETQYF. The chain joins TRBV2 to TRBJ2-5, with TRBD2 identical over 8 bases. The CDR3 consists of 16 residues. J gave up 4 bases and V 7 bases, and 14 bases lay outside the gene matches. Germline V gene data show CDR1 as SNHLY and CDR2 as FYNNEI.

The genes are TRBV25-1 and TRBJ2-7, with 13 positions matching TRBD2. The J segment lost 0 bases and the V segment lost 2 bases, leaving 7 bases of the junction unmatched. In germline, CDR1 is MGHDK, CDR2 SYGVNS. The CDR3 contains 18 residues. CDR3 protein: CASSEIDRTSGSSYEQYF. As DNA, the CDR3 is TGTGCCAGCAGTGAAATAGATAGGACTAGCGGGAGCTCCTACGAGCAGTACTTC.

V gene TRBV29-1 combines with J gene TRBJ2-5; 7 bases fit TRBD1. The V segment lost 7 bases and the J segment 8 bases; nucleotides outside the gene matches: 13. In germline, CDR1 is SQVTM, CDR2 ANQGSEA. CDR3 length: 13 amino acids. As DNA, the CDR3 is TGCAGCGCCGGGACAGAGGATTATAGAACCCAGTACTTC. Its translation: CSAGTEDYRTQYF.

This chain links TRBV4-1 with TRBJ1-4; 7 bases fit TRBD1. With V trimmed by 0 bases and J by 4 bases, 5 bases remained unmatched. The CDR3 runs 16 residues. Germline lookup yields CDR1 MGHRA and CDR2 YSYEKL. The CDR3 nucleotides read TGCGCCAGCAGCCAAGATCAGGGACAGAATAATGAAAAACTGTTTTTT. Translated: CASSQDQGQNNEKLFF.

This chain links TRBV5-1 with TRBJ2-5, with D tentatively TRBD2 (5 bases). The germline CDR1 and CDR2 sequences are SGHRS and YFSETQ. Trimming shortened V by 2 bases and J by 5 bases, and 22 bases separated the two germline ends. This CDR3 has 17 residues. Here the CDR3 reads CASSLGEVGSPRETQYF. The CDR3 coding sequence is TGCGCCAGCAGCTTAGGAGAGGTGGGGAGCCCCCGGGAGACCCAGTACTTC.